Listed below are T cell receptor beta chains from one sample, sequenced in a study of blood T cells in healthy people across ages. Each CDR3 protein is one row after TCRdb ran MiXCR on the 5' RACE reads. This table has some 1.8 million distinct CDR3 sequences, 39% appearing once. Sequenced input: blood. These receptor sequences come from a human donor in good health. Both conserved end residues are part of each CDR3. The D gene is left open where the match is weak. Some rows mark clone size as missing; the rest say once, few, many or name a class of expanded clone.

cdr3_nt cdr3_aa d_call j_call clone_size v_call
TGCAGCGTTGGCCAGGACGATGGCTACACCTTC CSVGQDDGYTF - TRBJ1-2 - TRBV29-1
TGCAGTGCTAGATCGGGGACAGTGAACACTGAAGCTTTCTTT CSARSGTVNTEAFF TRBD1 TRBJ1-1 - TRBV20-1
TGTGCCAGCACCCTAAGAGGGAACAGGGGGCGTGATGGCTACACCTTC CASTLRGNRGRDGYTF TRBD1 TRBJ1-2 few TRBV11-2
TGTGCCAGCAGCTTAAAGCGTTTCGGGCAAGGGCACACTGAAGCTTTCTTT CASSLKRFGQGHTEAFF - TRBJ1-1 - TRBV7-2
TGTGCCAGCAGCTTAGAGCCCAACGGGGGAGAGACCCAGTACTTC CASSLEPNGGETQYF - TRBJ2-5 - TRBV7-2
TGTGCCAGCAGTCCCCGGACAGGGGGTTATAGCAATCAGCCCCAGCATTTT CASSPRTGGYSNQPQHF TRBD1 TRBJ1-5 few TRBV28
TGTGCCAGCAGTTATGACTCGGGGGCAGGGAATGAGCAGTTCTTC CASSYDSGAGNEQFF - TRBJ2-1 - TRBV5-8
TGTGCCACCAGTGCGGCCACTGGACAGGGAACCTACGAGCAGTACTTC CATSAATGQGTYEQYF TRBD1 TRBJ2-7 few TRBV24-1
TGTGCCAGCAGCACAGGCTCGGACGGCCCCCACAATGAGCAGTTCTTC CASSTGSDGPHNEQFF - TRBJ2-1 - TRBV28
TGTGCCAGCAGTTTATTCCCTGGAACAGGGGCCTACGAGCAGTACTTC CASSLFPGTGAYEQYF TRBD1 TRBJ2-7 - TRBV28
TGTGCCGCCGCGGGGGTAGATACGCAGTATTTT CAAAGVDTQYF TRBD2 TRBJ2-3 - TRBV6-2/TRBV6-3
TGTGCCAGCAGCCAGTCCCGGTCTAGGGGCCCCTACAATGAGCAGTTCTTC CASSQSRSRGPYNEQFF - TRBJ2-1 - TRBV7-2
TGTGCCAGCAGTGAGGCAGGAGACAGGGAGAACACAGATACGCAGTATTTT CASSEAGDRENTDTQYF TRBD1 TRBJ2-3 - TRBV6-1
TGCAGCGTGAGAAGGCTAGCGACCACCGGGAATACGCAGTATTTT CSVRRLATTGNTQYF - TRBJ2-3 - TRBV29-1
TGCGCCACGTCACGGGAAGTAGCCACAGATACGCAGTATTTT CATSREVATDTQYF - TRBJ2-3 - TRBV5-1
TGCAGCGGCTCGACAGTCTACGAGCAGTACTTC CSGSTVYEQYF - TRBJ2-7 few TRBV29-1
TGTGCCAGCAGCTTGGTTGCAACACAAGAGACCCAGTACTTC CASSLVATQETQYF - TRBJ2-5 few TRBV5-6
TGTGCCAGCAGCGACAAGATCATTAGGGGGATGGATGGAGAGACCCAGTACTTC CASSDKIIRGMDGETQYF - TRBJ2-5 - TRBV7-2
TGCAGTGCTCTGGTGTTGGGGACCATCCAAGAGACCCAGTACTTC CSALVLGTIQETQYF - TRBJ2-5 - TRBV20-1
TGTGCCAGCAGTTTCAGGGGGCTTAGCACAGATACGCAGTATTTT CASSFRGLSTDTQYF TRBD1 TRBJ2-3 many TRBV6-5
TGTGCCACCAGCAGAGATCCTGGGGGGGAGATGAATTCACCCCTCCACTTT CATSRDPGGEMNSPLHF - TRBJ1-6 few TRBV15
TGTGCCAGCAGCTTGTTAAGCTTGGTCTTGCCCACAGATACGCAGTATTTT CASSLLSLVLPTDTQYF - TRBJ2-3 - TRBV11-2
TGCAGCGTTAGCGTAAAGGGGTATGGCTACACCTTC CSVSVKGYGYTF - TRBJ1-2 - TRBV29-1
TGTGCCAGCAGCTTAGATGTCAGTACGGGCGGCTACACCTTC CASSLDVSTGGYTF - TRBJ1-2 - TRBV11-3
TGCAGCGTTGAAGAAGTCAGCGGATTCTATGGTGACACCTTC CSVEEVSGFYGDTF - TRBJ1-2 many TRBV29-1
TGCGCCAGCAGCTTGGCCGTCGGGCGGTTCTACGAGCAGTACTTC CASSLAVGRFYEQYF - TRBJ2-7 few TRBV5-1
TGTGCCAGCAGGCGGGAACGGGGGAACCAACCCTATGGCTACACCTTC CASRRERGNQPYGYTF - TRBJ1-2 few TRBV13
TGTGCCTGGAGTGTAGGTGTGACAGGGAACACTGAAGCTTTCTTT CAWSVGVTGNTEAFF - TRBJ1-1 - TRBV30
TGTGCCAGCAGTTCCCCTAGCGGGGGGGCATCAGATACGGAGTATTTT CASSSPSGGASDTEYF TRBD2 TRBJ2-3 - TRBV12-3/TRBV12-4
TGTGCCAGCAGTTTTGGGGACTCCCTTGAAGCTTTCTTT CASSFGDSLEAFF - TRBJ1-1 - TRBV27
TGTGCCAGCAGCTTAGGGCTAGCGGCTAGCTCCTACAATGAGCAGTTCTTC CASSLGLAASSYNEQFF TRBD2 TRBJ2-1 - TRBV7-2
TGTGCCAGCAGTTACGAGGGGGCGCAGAACACTGAAGCTTTCTTT CASSYEGAQNTEAFF TRBD1 TRBJ1-1 - TRBV6-6
TGTGCCAGCAGTTTAGATCAGTCTAGCGGGGGGGCCAATGAGCAGTTCTTC CASSLDQSSGGANEQFF TRBD2 TRBJ2-1 few TRBV12-3/TRBV12-4
TGTGCCTGGAAGAGGGGGACAGGGGAGTATCAGCCCCAGCATTTT CAWKRGTGEYQPQHF TRBD1 TRBJ1-5 - TRBV30
TGCAGCGTTGTTCAAGAGACCCAGTACTTC CSVVQETQYF - TRBJ2-5 many TRBV29-1
TGTGCCAGCAGTTCAACCGACAGGGACCAAGAGACCCAGTACTTC CASSSTDRDQETQYF TRBD1 TRBJ2-5 few TRBV28
TGTGCCAGCAGCCCCCGGACTAGCGGGAGGTTCGAGCAGTACTTC CASSPRTSGRFEQYF TRBD2 TRBJ2-7 once TRBV9
TGTGCCAGCAGCTTGCCCGGACTAGCGGGGGGAGCGACCCAGTACTTC CASSLPGLAGGATQYF TRBD2 TRBJ2-5 - TRBV5-4
TGCAGTGCTTCCACAGGGTCAACCTCCTACGAGCAGTACTTC CSASTGSTSYEQYF - TRBJ2-7 few TRBV20-1
TGTGCCAGCAGTTCCGCAGGGGTGGGCTACAATGAGCAGTTCTTC CASSSAGVGYNEQFF - TRBJ2-1 - TRBV7-3
TGTGCCAGCAGTTACTCAGGGACCCTCACAGATACGCAGTATTTT CASSYSGTLTDTQYF - TRBJ2-3 few TRBV6-8
TGCAGTGCTACGGGCGGGGCCCCCTACGAGCAGTACTTC CSATGGAPYEQYF - TRBJ2-7 - TRBV20-1
TGTGCCACCAGCCGTACTAGGGAGGGACTGGAGCAGTTCTTC CATSRTREGLEQFF TRBD2 TRBJ2-1 - TRBV15
TGCGCCAGCAGCCAATTTCCGCCGACAGGAAACACTGAAGCTTTCTTT CASSQFPPTGNTEAFF - TRBJ1-1 - TRBV4-1
TGTGCCAGCAGCCCCGCGCGGGGTCCCTACGAGCAGTACTTC CASSPARGPYEQYF - TRBJ2-7 many TRBV7-3
TGTGCCAGCAGTTTCCCTGGGGCCAACGTCCCGACTTTC CASSFPGANVPTF - TRBJ2-6 - TRBV28
TGTGCCACCAGCAGAGGCCGGCGGGCCACAAGTCTAATACAAGAGACCCAGTACTTC CATSRGRRATSLIQETQYF - TRBJ2-5 - TRBV15
TGTGCCAGCAGCTTGGGTCGTACGGAGCTGTTTTTT CASSLGRTELFF - TRBJ2-2 - TRBV13
TGCGCCAGCAGCTTGGTAGTGGGGGGTTCCTACAATGAGCAGTTCTTC CASSLVVGGSYNEQFF - TRBJ2-1 few TRBV5-1
TGTGCCAGCAGTTACCTTCCGGGACAGGGCTACGAGCAGTACTTC CASSYLPGQGYEQYF TRBD1 TRBJ2-7 few TRBV6-6
TGTGCCAGCACTAACCAACCCCGCTCCTACGAGCAGTACTTC CASTNQPRSYEQYF - TRBJ2-7 few TRBV6-2/TRBV6-3
TGTGCCAGCAGCTCCCCTCTCGGCGGGGGGCGGAGCTCCTACAATGAGCAGTACTTC CASSSPLGGGRSSYNEQYF TRBD2 TRBJ2-7 - TRBV7-2
TGTGCCAGCAGCAAGCGGGGCCGACCCCCGTACGAGCAGTACTTC CASSKRGRPPYEQYF - TRBJ2-7 - TRBV21-1
TGTGCCAGCAGTTACCCGGTCAGGACAGTGAACACTGAAGCTTTCTTT CASSYPVRTVNTEAFF - TRBJ1-1 - TRBV6-2/TRBV6-3